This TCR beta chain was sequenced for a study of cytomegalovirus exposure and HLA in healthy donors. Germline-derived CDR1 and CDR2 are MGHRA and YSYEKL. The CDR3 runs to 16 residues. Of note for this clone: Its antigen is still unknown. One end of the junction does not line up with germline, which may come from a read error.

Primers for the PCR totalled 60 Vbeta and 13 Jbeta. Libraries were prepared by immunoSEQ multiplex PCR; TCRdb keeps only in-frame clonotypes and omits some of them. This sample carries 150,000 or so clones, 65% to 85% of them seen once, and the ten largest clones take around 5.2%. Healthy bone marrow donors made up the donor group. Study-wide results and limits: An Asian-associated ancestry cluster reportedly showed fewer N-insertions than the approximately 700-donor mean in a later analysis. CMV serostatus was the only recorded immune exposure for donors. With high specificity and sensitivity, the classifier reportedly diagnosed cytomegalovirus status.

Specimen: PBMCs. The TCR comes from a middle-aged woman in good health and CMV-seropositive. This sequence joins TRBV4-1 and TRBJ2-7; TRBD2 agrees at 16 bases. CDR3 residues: CASSPGTSGRAWGRSF. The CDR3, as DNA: TGCGCCAGCAGCCCGGGGACTAGCGGGAGGGCCTGGGGACGTAGCTTC.